This T cell receptor (beta chain) was sequenced for a study of blood T cell repertoires in COVID-19. About the study: The study drew acute and convalescent COVID-19 samples from the United States, Italy and Spain. PBMCs, B-cell-depleted T cells, or T cells provided the cDNA or gDNA that made up the material.

The germline gives CDR1 MDHEN, CDR2 SYDVKM. This CDR3 spans 14 amino acids. V lost 4 bases and J lost 2; bases outside the gene matches: 3. In the authors' workflow: Counts of nucleated cells, estimated from reference gene primer amplification, were obtained. Profiled with immunoSEQ multiplex PCR; TCRdb holds only in-frame clones, not every one. The DNA was the basis for D and trimming; V, J and clone size are from that table. The sample shows about 92,000 clones, 85% of them seen only once. The chain uses TRBV28 and TRBJ2-7; 9 bases fit TRBD2. The sequence came from an elderly man with acute or convalescent COVID-19. The sample consisted of peripheral blood. The CDR3: CASSYASGAYEQYF. In DNA form, the CDR3 reads TGTGCCAGCAGTTATGCTAGCGGGGCCTACGAGCAGTACTTC.